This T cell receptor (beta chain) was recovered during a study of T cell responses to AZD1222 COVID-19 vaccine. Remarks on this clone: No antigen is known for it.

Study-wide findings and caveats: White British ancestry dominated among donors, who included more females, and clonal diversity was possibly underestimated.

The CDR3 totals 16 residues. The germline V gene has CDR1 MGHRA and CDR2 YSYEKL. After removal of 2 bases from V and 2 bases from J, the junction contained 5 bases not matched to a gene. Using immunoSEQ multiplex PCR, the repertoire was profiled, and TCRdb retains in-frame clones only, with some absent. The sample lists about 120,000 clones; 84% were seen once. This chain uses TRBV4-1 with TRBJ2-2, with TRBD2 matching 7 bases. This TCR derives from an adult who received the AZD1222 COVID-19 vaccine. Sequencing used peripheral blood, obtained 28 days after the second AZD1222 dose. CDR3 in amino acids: CASSQRSSGNTGELFF. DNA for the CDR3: TGCGCCAGCAGCCAACGTTCTAGCGGAAACACCGGGGAGCTGTTTTTT.